The clone carrying this T cell receptor beta chain occurred many times. The V and J ends lost 2 bases and 0 bases respectively, with 6 bases between them. Germline CDR1 reads SGHDT; CDR2 reads YYEEEE. The CDR3 loop spans 13 amino acids. Each CDR3 protein is one row after TCRdb ran MiXCR on the RT-PCR reads. The sample holds almost 700,000 distinct CDR3 sequences; 14% are singletons and the top ten take 3.6%. This chain joins TRBV5-6 and TRBJ2-7; D is unresolved. Sequences were obtained from memory CD4+ T cells from blood. The TCR comes from a female donor in good health, serving as a healthy control. The CDR3, as DNA: TGTGCCAGCAGCTTCATCGGCTCCTACGAGCAGTACTTC. This translates into CASSFIGSYEQYF.